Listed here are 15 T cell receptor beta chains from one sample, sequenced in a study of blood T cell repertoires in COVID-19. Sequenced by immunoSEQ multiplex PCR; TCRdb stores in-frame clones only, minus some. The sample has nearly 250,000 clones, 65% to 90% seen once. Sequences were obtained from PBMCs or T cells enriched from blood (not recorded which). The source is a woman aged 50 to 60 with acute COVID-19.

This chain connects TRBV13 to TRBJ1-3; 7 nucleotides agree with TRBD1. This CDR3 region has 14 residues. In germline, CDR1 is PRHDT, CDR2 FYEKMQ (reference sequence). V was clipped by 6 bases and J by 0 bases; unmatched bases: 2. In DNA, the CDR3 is TGTGCCAGCAGGTGGACAGGCTCTGGAAACACCATATATTTT. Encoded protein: CASRWTGSGNTIYF.

The DNA of the CDR3 is TGTGCCAGCAGCCTGCGACAGGCGACCGTCTATGGCTACACCTTC. Its protein product is CASSLRQATVYGYTF. This chain joins TRBV5-4 and TRBJ1-2; possible D gene TRBD1, 6 bases. The CDR3 covers 15 residues. The germline gives CDR1 SGHNT, CDR2 YYREEE (reference sequence). The ends were cut back, 4 bases at V and 4 bases at J, with 17 bases in the middle.

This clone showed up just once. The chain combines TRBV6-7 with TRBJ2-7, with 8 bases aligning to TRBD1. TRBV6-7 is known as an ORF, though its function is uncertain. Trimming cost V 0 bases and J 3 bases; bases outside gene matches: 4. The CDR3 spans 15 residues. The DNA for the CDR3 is TGTGCCAGCAGTTACTCCGCGACAGGGGTCTACGAGCAGTACTTC. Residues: CASSYSATGVYEQYF.

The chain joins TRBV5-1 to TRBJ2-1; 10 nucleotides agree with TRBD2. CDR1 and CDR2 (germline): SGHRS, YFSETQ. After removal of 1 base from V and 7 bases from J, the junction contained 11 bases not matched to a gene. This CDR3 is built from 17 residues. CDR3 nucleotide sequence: TGCGCCAGCAGCTTGTCGTTATTGGTAGCGGGGGGTAATGAGCAGTTCTTC. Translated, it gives CASSLSLLVAGGNEQFF.

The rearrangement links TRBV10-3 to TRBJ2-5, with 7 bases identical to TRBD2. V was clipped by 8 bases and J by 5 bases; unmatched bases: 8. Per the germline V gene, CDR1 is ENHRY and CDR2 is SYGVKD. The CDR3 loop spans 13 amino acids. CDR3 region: CAIGESGEETQYF. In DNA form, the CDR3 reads TGTGCCATCGGGGAGAGCGGGGAGGAGACCCAGTACTTC.

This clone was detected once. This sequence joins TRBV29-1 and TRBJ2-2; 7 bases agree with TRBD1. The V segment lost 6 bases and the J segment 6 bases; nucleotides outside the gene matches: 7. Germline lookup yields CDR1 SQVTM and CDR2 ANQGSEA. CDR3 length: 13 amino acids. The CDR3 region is CSVGTVEAGELFF. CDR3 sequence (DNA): TGCAGCGTAGGGACAGTGGAGGCCGGGGAGCTGTTTTTT.

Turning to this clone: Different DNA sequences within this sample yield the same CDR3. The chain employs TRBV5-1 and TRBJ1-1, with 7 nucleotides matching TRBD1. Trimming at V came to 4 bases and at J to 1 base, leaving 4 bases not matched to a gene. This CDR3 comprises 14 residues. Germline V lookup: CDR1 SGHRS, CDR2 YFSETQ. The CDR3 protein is CASSPGTANTEAFF. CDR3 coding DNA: TGCGCCAGCAGCCCGGGGACAGCGAACACTGAAGCTTTCTTT.

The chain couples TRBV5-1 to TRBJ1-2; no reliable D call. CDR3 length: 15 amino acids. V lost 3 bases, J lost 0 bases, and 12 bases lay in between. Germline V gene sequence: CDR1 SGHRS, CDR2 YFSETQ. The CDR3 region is CASSSSPGPNYGYTF. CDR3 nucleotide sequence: TGCGCCAGCAGCTCGTCTCCGGGTCCTAACTATGGCTACACCTTC.

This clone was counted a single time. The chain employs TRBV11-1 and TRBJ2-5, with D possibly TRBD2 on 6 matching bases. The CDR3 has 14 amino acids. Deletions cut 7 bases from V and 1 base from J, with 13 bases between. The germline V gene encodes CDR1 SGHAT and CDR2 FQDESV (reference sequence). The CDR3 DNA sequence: TGTGCCAGCACCCGGAGGGCCGGCCAAGAGACCCAGTACTTC. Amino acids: CASTRRAGQETQYF.

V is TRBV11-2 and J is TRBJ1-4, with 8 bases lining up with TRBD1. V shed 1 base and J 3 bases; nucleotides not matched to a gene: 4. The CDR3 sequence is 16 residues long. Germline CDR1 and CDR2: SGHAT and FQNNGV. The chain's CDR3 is CASSLGTGRANEKLFF. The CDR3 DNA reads TGTGCCAGCAGCTTAGGGACAGGGCGGGCTAATGAAAAACTGTTTTTT. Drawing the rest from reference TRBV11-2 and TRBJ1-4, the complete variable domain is EAGVAQSPRYKIIEKRQSVAFWCNPISGHATLYWYQQILGQGPKLLIQFQNNGVVDDSQLPKDRFSAERLKGVDSTLKIQPAKLEDSAVYLCASSLGTGRANEKLFFGSGTQLSVL.

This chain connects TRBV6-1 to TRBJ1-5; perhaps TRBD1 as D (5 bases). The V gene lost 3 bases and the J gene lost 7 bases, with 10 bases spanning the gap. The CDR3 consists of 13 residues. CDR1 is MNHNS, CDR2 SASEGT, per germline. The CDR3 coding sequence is TGTGCCAGCAGTGACAGGGTAGAGCAGCCCCAGCATTTT. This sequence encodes CASSDRVEQPQHF.

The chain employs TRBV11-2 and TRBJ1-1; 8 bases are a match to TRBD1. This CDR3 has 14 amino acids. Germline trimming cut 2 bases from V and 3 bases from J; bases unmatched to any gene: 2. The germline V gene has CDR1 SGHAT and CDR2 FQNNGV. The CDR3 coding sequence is TGTGCCAGCAGCTTAACAGGGGGGCACACTGAAGCTTTCTTT. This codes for CASSLTGGHTEAFF.

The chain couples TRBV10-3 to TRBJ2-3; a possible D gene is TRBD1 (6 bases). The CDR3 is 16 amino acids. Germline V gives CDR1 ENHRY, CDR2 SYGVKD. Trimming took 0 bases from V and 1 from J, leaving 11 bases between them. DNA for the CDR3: TGTGCCATCAGTGAGTCTCCCGGACAGCGCACAGATACGCAGTATTTT. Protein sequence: CAISESPGQRTDTQYF.

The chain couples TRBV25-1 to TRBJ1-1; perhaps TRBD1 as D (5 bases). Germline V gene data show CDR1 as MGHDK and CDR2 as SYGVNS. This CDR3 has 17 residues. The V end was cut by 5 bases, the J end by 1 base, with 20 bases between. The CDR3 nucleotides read TGTGCCAGCAGTCCCCTCGAAGGGGTATCGGGGAACACTGAAGCTTTCTTT. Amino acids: CASSPLEGVSGNTEAFF.

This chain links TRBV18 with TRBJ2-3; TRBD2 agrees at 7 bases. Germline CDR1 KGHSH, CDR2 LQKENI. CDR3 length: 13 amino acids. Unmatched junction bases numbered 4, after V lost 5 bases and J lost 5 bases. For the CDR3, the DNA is TGTGCCAGCTCATCGACTAGCCAAGATACGCAGTATTTT. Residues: CASSSTSQDTQYF. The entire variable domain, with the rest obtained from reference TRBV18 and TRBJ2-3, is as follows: NAGVMQNPRHLVRRRGQEARLRCSPMKGHSHVYWYRQLPEEGLKFMVYLQKENIIDESGMPKERFSAEFPKEGPSILRIQQVVRGDSAAYFCASSSTSQDTQYFGPGTRLTVL.